Each of the 32 T cell receptor beta chains below was sequenced from the same sample in a study of blood T cells in healthy people across ages. For the second PCR, which ran for roughly 6 to 12 cycles, a sample-barcoded 5' primer and a J-beta primer mix were used. TCRdb analysed the 5' RACE reads with MiXCR anew, one entry per CDR3 protein. The data hold around 970,000 distinct CDR3 sequences, with roughly half observed a single time. Sequenced input: blood. Source of these receptors: a woman aged 60-75 years in good health.

The J gene is TRBJ2-7, the V gene TRBV3-1; D may be TRBD1 or TRBD2 (5 bases each). V lost 4 bases and J 4 bases, leaving 14 bases between the germline ends. CDR3 length: 14 amino acids. Germline values: CDR1 LGHDT, CDR2 YNNKEL (reference sequence). CDR3 in DNA: TGTGCCAGCAGCCGGCCGGGACCGGGGTACGAGCAGTACTTC. Its protein is CASSRPGPGYEQYF.

This chain joins TRBV20-1 and TRBJ1-5; the D gene is possibly TRBD1 (5 bases). V lost 7 bases, J lost 2 bases, and 9 bases lay in between. In germline, CDR1 is DFQATT, CDR2 SNEGSKA (reference sequence). The CDR3 sequence is 12 residues long. CDR3 residues: CSVGVGNQPQHF. The CDR3 nucleotides are TGCAGTGTGGGGGTTGGCAATCAGCCCCAGCATTTT.

The chain is built from TRBV30 and TRBJ2-7, with TRBD2 identical over 8 bases. The CDR3 loop spans 14 amino acids. Losses at the gene ends were 2 bases for V and 5 bases for J; bases not matched to a gene: 8. CDR1 and CDR2 from the germline V gene are GTSNPN and SVGIG (reference sequence). As DNA, the CDR3 is TGTGCCTGGAGTATACAGGGACTAGTGAACGAGCAGTACTTC. Protein sequence: CAWSIQGLVNEQYF.

This clonotype was counted only a few times. The rearrangement uses TRBV3-1 and TRBJ2-3; possibly TRBD1 or TRBD2 for D (6 bases each). This CDR3 is 14 amino acids long. Trimming cost V 3 bases and J 9 bases, with 16 bases left between them. Per germline, CDR1 LGHDT and CDR2 YNNKEL (reference sequence). CDR3: CASSHGTIGSTQYF. The CDR3, as DNA: TGTGCCAGCAGCCACGGGACAATCGGGAGCACGCAGTATTTT.

This chain joins TRBV28 and TRBJ2-7; weak D call: TRBD1 (5 bases). The CDR3 runs 17 residues. The germline V gene encodes CDR1 MDHEN and CDR2 SYDVKM. V gave up 3 bases and J gave up 0 bases, with 18 bases separating them. The CDR3 coding sequence is TGTGCCAGCAGTTTGAGACGGACAATAGACAGCTCCTACGAGCAGTACTTC. This encodes CASSLRRTIDSSYEQYF.

The chain carries TRBV20-1 and TRBJ1-1, with 8 bases fitting TRBD1. The germline CDR1 and CDR2 sequences are DFQATT and SNEGSKA (reference sequence). This CDR3 contains 13 residues. V gave up 6 bases and J gave up 7 bases; unmatched junction bases: 10. Here the CDR3 reads CSARGQEGFEAFF. As DNA, the CDR3 is TGCAGTGCCAGGGGACAGGAGGGCTTTGAAGCTTTCTTT.

The rearrangement links TRBV27 to TRBJ2-7; the match to TRBD2 covers 8 bases. V shed 6 bases and J 3 bases; nucleotides not matched to a gene: 19. This CDR3 is built from 18 residues. Germline V gene lookup returns CDR1 MNHEY and CDR2 SMNVEV (reference sequence). The CDR3 DNA reads as TGTGCCAGCAGCCCTGGAGGGAAAGCCGGGACTAGAGTCTACGAGCAGTACTTC. Translated, it gives CASSPGGKAGTRVYEQYF.

The gene calls are TRBV7-2 and TRBJ2-3; 12 bases are a match to TRBD2. This CDR3 spans 17 amino acids. Losses at the gene ends were 1 base for V and 6 bases for J; bases not matched to a gene: 8. The germline CDR1 and CDR2 sequences are SGHTA and FQGNSA. The CDR3 DNA reads TGTGCCAGCAGCTTAGTGGGTACTAGCGGGGGGAGGGATACGCAGTATTTT. Translating gives CASSLVGTSGGRDTQYF.

There are many counts of this clonotype. The chain is built from TRBV5-1 and TRBJ2-1; 13 positions agree with TRBD2. The CDR3 spans 15 residues. J was trimmed by 5 bases and V by 4 bases; bases with no gene match: 3. The germline V gene encodes CDR1 SGHRS and CDR2 YFSETQ. This CDR3 is CASSNGLAGDNEQFF. CDR3 DNA sequence: TGCGCCAGCAGCAACGGACTAGCGGGAGACAATGAGCAGTTCTTC.

Of note for this clonotype: At one boundary the junction diverges from the germline segment, which might be a read error. This sequence joins TRBV27 and TRBJ1-2, with 9 nucleotides matching TRBD1. Germline V lookup: CDR1 MNHEY, CDR2 SMNVEV (reference sequence). The CDR3 extends over 13 amino acids. Here the CDR3 reads CASSWDRAGGCTF. The CDR3 DNA follows: TGTGCCAGCAGTTGGGACAGGGCGGGTGGCTGCACCTTC.

This clonotype was observed a few times. The chain links TRBV11-2 to TRBJ2-5, with D maybe TRBD1 (5 bases). V dropped 1 base and J dropped 4 bases, with 13 bases sitting between them. The CDR3 consists of 15 residues. CDR1 is SGHAT and CDR2 is FQNNGV in the germline V gene. CDR3 nucleotide sequence: TGTGCCAGCAGCTTAGTGGCCTGGCAGGGAGAGACCCAGTACTTC. This gives the protein CASSLVAWQGETQYF. Filled out from reference TRBV11-2 and TRBJ2-5, the complete variable domain reads EAGVAQSPRYKIIEKRQSVAFWCNPISGHATLYWYQQILGQGPKLLIQFQNNGVVDDSQLPKDRFSAERLKGVDSTLKIQPAKLEDSAVYLCASSLVAWQGETQYFGPGTRLLVL.

The rearrangement links TRBV20-1 to TRBJ2-5; 12 bases are shared with TRBD2. This CDR3 has 13 amino acids. Germline V gene data show CDR1 as DFQATT and CDR2 as SNEGSKA (reference sequence). With 8 bases clipped from V and 11 bases from J, the junction kept 12 bases outside the gene matches. The CDR3: CSKTSGGFNEQYF. CDR3 nucleotides: TGCAGTAAAACTAGCGGGGGGTTTAATGAGCAGTACTTC.

The chain recombines TRBV2 with TRBJ2-2; D is undetermined. This CDR3 has 13 residues. The germline V gene encodes CDR1 SNHLY and CDR2 FYNNEI. V was trimmed by 5 bases and J by 7 bases, leaving 11 bases between them. The CDR3 nucleotides are TGTGCCAGCAGTATACAGCGTTACGGGGAGCTGTTTTTT. It codes for CASSIQRYGELFF.

The CDR3 sequence: CASSLNPGSTEAFF. In nucleotides, the CDR3 is TGTGCCAGCAGCTTAAATCCGGGGAGCACTGAAGCTTTCTTT. V usage is TRBV7-2 and J usage is TRBJ1-1; D is unclear. The CDR3 is 14 amino acids. The germline gives CDR1 SGHTA, CDR2 FQGNSA. The germline V and J ends were trimmed by 2 bases and 4 bases, with 11 bases remaining between them.

The chain joins TRBV7-6 to TRBJ2-1; 9 nucleotides line up with TRBD2. Unmatched junction bases numbered 10, after V lost 2 bases and J lost 8 bases. The CDR3 length is 16 residues. CDR1 is SGHVS, CDR2 FNYEAQ, per germline. CDR3 sequence (DNA): TGTGCCAGCAGCTTAATGTGGGCGGGAGGGCCAGATGAGCAGTTCTTC. Translated: CASSLMWAGGPDEQFF. The full variable domain, with the rest looked up from reference TRBV7-6 and TRBJ2-1, is GAGVSQSPRYKVTKRGQDVALRCDPISGHVSLYWYRQALGQGPEFLTYFNYEAQQDKSGLPNDRFSAERPEGSISTLTIQRTEQRDSAMYRCASSLMWAGGPDEQFFGPGTRLTVL.

The chain links TRBV11-2 to TRBJ2-4, with D perhaps matching TRBD1 (5 bases). The J call may be mistaken, given a closer DNA end match to TRBJ2-7. CDR3 length equals 14 residues. Germline assignment: CDR1 SGHAT and CDR2 FQNNGV. CDR3 in amino acids: CASSLGDRHYEQYF. DNA for the CDR3: TGTGCCAGCAGCCTTGGTGACAGACACTACGAGCAGTACTTC.

This clonotype appeared a few times. The gene calls are TRBV7-9 and TRBJ2-1; D might be TRBD2 (7 bases). CDR3 size: 18 residues. Per germline, CDR1 SEHNR and CDR2 FQNEAQ (reference sequence). Trimming removed 7 bases from V and 3 bases from J, with 25 bases in between. CDR3 bases: TGTGCCAGCAAGGGGGGGTTTATTCGGAACTCGGACTACAATGAGCAGTTCTTC. Translation: CASKGGFIRNSDYNEQFF.

This clonotype came up a few times. This rearrangement joins TRBV29-1 to TRBJ1-2; 7 positions match TRBD1. Germline values: CDR1 SQVTM, CDR2 ANQGSEA. The V segment lost 4 bases and the J segment 2 bases; nucleotides outside the gene matches: 4. The CDR3 consists of 13 residues. This CDR3 is CSVGGQQNYGYTF. The CDR3 coding sequence is TGCAGCGTTGGGGGACAGCAGAACTATGGCTACACCTTC.

V is TRBV4-3 and J is TRBJ2-5; TRBD2 agrees at 7 bases. The DNA matches TRBJ2-7 better at its end, which makes the J call doubtful. The germline CDR1 and CDR2 sequences are LGHNA and YSLEER. CDR3 length: 19 residues. The CDR3 nucleotides read TGCGCCAGCAGCCAAGATGGGCTAGCGGTTGTATTAAGGGCCTACGAGCAGTACTTC. This codes for CASSQDGLAVVLRAYEQYF.

The genes are TRBV6-4 and TRBJ2-3, with 10 bases fitting TRBD2. The V segment lost 6 bases and the J segment 5 bases; nucleotides outside the gene matches: 8. The CDR3 length is 15 residues. Germline loops: CDR1 MRHNA, CDR2 SNTAGT. The CDR3 protein is CASRSAGGPRDTQYF. CDR3 in DNA: TGTGCCAGCAGATCAGCGGGAGGGCCACGAGATACGCAGTATTTT.

This clonotype has more than one count but fewer than ten. One junction end does not reproduce the germline sequence, and a read error may be involved. The V gene is TRBV29-1, the J gene TRBJ2-5, with D hard to call. CDR1 and CDR2 from the germline V gene are SQVTM and ANQGSEA. The CDR3 runs to 12 residues. CDR3 sequence reads: CSVADAVEAQYF. CDR3 in DNA: TGCAGCGTCGCGGATGCTGTAGAGGCCCAGTACTTC.

This clonotype was found a few times. This rearrangement joins TRBV27 to TRBJ2-5; either TRBD1 or TRBD2 may supply D (5 bases each). This CDR3 comprises 14 residues. The V and J ends lost 9 bases and 3 bases respectively, with 17 bases between them. Germline CDR1 reads MNHEY; CDR2 reads SMNVEV (reference sequence). CDR3 bases: TGTGCCAGAGTGAGGGGTGACACCGAAGAGACCCAGTACTTC. This sequence encodes CARVRGDTEETQYF.

This clonotype has only one observation. The chain recombines TRBV18 with TRBJ2-1; D is perhaps TRBD1 (5 bases). Trimming took 4 bases from V and 0 from J, leaving 16 bases between them. The CDR3 runs 17 residues. The V gene's germline CDR1 is KGHSH and CDR2 LQKENI. CDR3 sequence: CASSRTQVISSYNEQFF. The CDR3 DNA is TGTGCCAGCTCACGGACACAGGTTATTAGCTCCTACAATGAGCAGTTCTTC. Full variable domain (rest looked up from reference TRBV18 and TRBJ2-1): NAGVMQNPRHLVRRRGQEARLRCSPMKGHSHVYWYRQLPEEGLKFMVYLQKENIIDESGMPKERFSAEFPKEGPSILRIQQVVRGDSAAYFCASSRTQVISSYNEQFFGPGTRLTVL.

The genes are TRBV12-3 or TRBV12-4 and TRBJ2-7; TRBD2 matches at 7 bases. The CDR3 is 15 residues long. V trimming: 5 bases; J trimming: 5 bases; junction bases outside the gene matches: 12. CDR3: CASSLGLGRSHEQYF. The CDR3 nucleotides are TGTGCCAGCAGTCTCGGACTAGGGAGGTCCCACGAGCAGTACTTC.

The chain recombines TRBV21-1 with TRBJ1-1; the tabulated D call, TRBD1, remains unverified against the DNA. TRBV21-1 is termed a pseudogene. The CDR3 is made up of 16 amino acids. The CDR3 DNA sequence: TGCGCCAGCAGCCCTCAGTCAGGGGAACCGAACACTGAAGCTTTCTTT. Amino acid sequence: CASSPQSGEPNTEAFF.

In the case of this clonotype: Given a much more abundant clone one base away, this may be a read error. The CDR3 protein is CASSIALGLVYEQYF. DNA for the CDR3: TGTGCCAGCAGCATAGCTCTGGGACTAGTGTACGAGCAGTACTTC. The V gene is TRBV7-2, the J gene TRBJ2-5, with 8 bases fitting TRBD2. The J call may not be correct, given that the DNA end is closer to TRBJ2-7. Per the germline V gene, CDR1 is SGHTA and CDR2 is FQGNSA. The CDR3 spans 15 residues.

This chain links TRBV20-1 with TRBJ2-1; 10 bases agree with TRBD1. Germline trimming cut 0 bases from V and 9 bases from J; bases unmatched to any gene: 11. Germline V gives CDR1 DFQATT, CDR2 SNEGSKA (reference sequence). This CDR3 has 16 amino acids. The CDR3 loop reads CSAREPGQGLIGEQFF. DNA of the CDR3: TGCAGTGCTAGAGAACCGGGACAGGGGCTGATTGGTGAGCAGTTCTTC.

This clonotype was counted once. V and J are TRBV10-3 and TRBJ2-3, with a weak D call TRBD2 (6 bases). Germline V gives CDR1 ENHRY, CDR2 SYGVKD. The CDR3 has 16 amino acids. V was clipped by 0 bases and J by 3 bases, with 13 bases between them. CDR3 amino acids: CAISESPGVGTDTQYF. CDR3 DNA: TGTGCCATCAGTGAGTCCCCGGGGGTGGGGACAGATACGCAGTATTTT.

This clonotype has more than one count but fewer than ten. The genes are TRBV12-3 or TRBV12-4 and TRBJ2-2; TRBD1 agrees at 7 bases. Germline trimming cut 5 bases from V and 0 bases from J; bases unmatched to any gene: 6. This CDR3 has 16 residues. CDR3 in amino acids: CASSDRTGANTGELFF. In DNA form, the CDR3 reads TGTGCCAGCAGTGATCGGACAGGCGCGAACACCGGGGAGCTGTTTTTT.

The rearrangement links TRBV24-1 to TRBJ2-1; possible D gene TRBD1, 5 bases. Germline CDR1 KGHDR, CDR2 SFDVKD. The CDR3 spans 12 residues. Trimming took off 5 bases at V and 11 bases at J, with 12 bases between the two ends. The CDR3 spells CATSVMGRKQFF. DNA for the CDR3: TGTGCCACCAGTGTTATGGGGCGGAAGCAGTTCTTC.

The chain employs TRBV7-2 and TRBJ1-6, with TRBD1 matching over 7 bases. This CDR3 is built from 15 residues. Germline V gives CDR1 SGHTA, CDR2 FQGNSA. V lost 3 bases to trimming and J lost 7 bases; unmatched junction nucleotides: 6. The DNA of the CDR3 is TGTGCCAGCAGCTTTTCCGGACAGGCCAATTCACCCCTCCACTTT. Amino acid sequence: CASSFSGQANSPLHF.

This clonotype was observed a handful of times. The chain links TRBV9 to TRBJ2-3; D possibly corresponds to TRBD2 (6 bases). Looked up from germline, CDR1 is SGDLS and CDR2 is YYNGEE. This CDR3 spans 13 amino acids. V was trimmed by 4 bases and J by 5 bases, leaving 11 bases between them. The CDR3 coding sequence is TGTGCCAGCAGCCGACTAGAGTTAGATACGCAGTATTTT. Protein product: CASSRLELDTQYF.